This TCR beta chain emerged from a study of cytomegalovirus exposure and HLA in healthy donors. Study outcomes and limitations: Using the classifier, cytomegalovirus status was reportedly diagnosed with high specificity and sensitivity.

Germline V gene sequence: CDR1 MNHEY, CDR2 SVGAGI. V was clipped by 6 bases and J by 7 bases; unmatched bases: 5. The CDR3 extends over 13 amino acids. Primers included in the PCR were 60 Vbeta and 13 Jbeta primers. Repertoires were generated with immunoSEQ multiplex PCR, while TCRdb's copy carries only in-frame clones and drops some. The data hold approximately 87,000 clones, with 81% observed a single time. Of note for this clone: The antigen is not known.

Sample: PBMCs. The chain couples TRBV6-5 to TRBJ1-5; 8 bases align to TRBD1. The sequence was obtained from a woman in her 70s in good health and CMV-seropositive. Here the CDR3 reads CASSQGAAQPQHF. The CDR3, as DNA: TGTGCCAGCAGCCAGGGGGCGGCCCAGCCCCAGCATTTT.